Listed here are 26 T cell receptor beta chains from one sample, sequenced in a study of human thymus T cells. Clones were read by immunoSEQ multiplex PCR, and TCRdb kept only the in-frame ones, dropping some. The data show about 46,000 clones, about 95% seen once. Sequencing was performed on blood. The receptors come from a girl under three years old with a congenital heart defect but otherwise immunologically healthy.

The chain links TRBV7-2 to TRBJ2-1, with 8 bases aligning to TRBD2. Unmatched junction bases numbered 13, after V lost 2 bases and J lost 4 bases. CDR3 length equals 18 residues. CDR1 and CDR2 from the germline V gene are SGHTA and FQGNSA. CDR3 sequence: CASSLYWSGGSPYNEQFF. The CDR3 nucleotides are TGTGCCAGCAGCTTATATTGGTCGGGGGGGAGCCCTTACAATGAGCAGTTCTTC.

This chain joins TRBV27 and TRBJ1-1, with D unclear. There are 13 residues in the CDR3. Germline V gene lookup returns CDR1 MNHEY and CDR2 SMNVEV (reference sequence). The V gene lost 6 bases and the J gene lost 10 bases, with 18 bases spanning the gap. CDR3 region: CASRGSASLRAFF. CDR3 nucleotides: TGTGCCAGCAGGGGATCGGCTTCTTTGAGAGCTTTCTTT.

V usage is TRBV7-3 and J usage is TRBJ2-1; a possible D gene is TRBD1 (6 bases). V shed 3 bases and J shed 10 bases, with 16 bases lying between them. The CDR3 is 14 amino acids. Germline CDR1 reads SGHTA; CDR2 reads FQGTGA. CDR3 nucleotide sequence: TGTGCCAGCAGCTTCTTCCCCAGGGACACAGAGCAGTTCTTC. Its protein is CASSFFPRDTEQFF.

The chain recombines TRBV21-1 with TRBJ1-1. TRBV21-1 is described as a pseudogene. The CDR3 contains 13 residues. DNA for the CDR3: TGTGCCAGCAGCAAAAGGGGGGCCACTGAAGCTTTCTTT. It is translated as CASSKRGATEAFF.

The CDR3 DNA reads TGTGCCAGCAGCCGGGGTCTTCGGGAGACCCAGTACTTC. Protein product: CASSRGLRETQYF. The chain combines TRBV7-2 with TRBJ2-5, with a tentative D call TRBD2 (5 bases). The CDR3 runs to 13 residues. Germline CDR1 is SGHTA and CDR2 is FQGNSA. V lost 5 bases, J lost 5 bases, and 12 bases lay in between.

The rearrangement links TRBV5-1 to TRBJ2-1; 9 nucleotides align to TRBD2. The CDR3 has 15 residues. Germline V lookup: CDR1 SGHRS, CDR2 YFSETQ. J gave up 5 bases and V 4 bases, and 7 bases lay outside the gene matches. CDR3: CASSPGLARDNEQFF. Here the CDR3 DNA reads TGCGCCAGCAGCCCGGGACTAGCTAGGGACAATGAGCAGTTCTTC.

The chain has TRBV4-1 and TRBJ2-3, with a weak D call TRBD1 (5 bases). Germline CDR1 MGHRA, CDR2 YSYEKL. Deletions cut 1 base from V and 5 bases from J, with 10 bases between. The CDR3 runs 14 residues. CDR3 amino acids: CASSQGPRGDTQYF. The DNA of the CDR3 is TGCGCCAGCAGCCAAGGGCCTAGGGGAGATACGCAGTATTTT.

This chain links TRBV4-1 with TRBJ1-6; D not certain. CDR3 size: 14 residues. V dropped 0 bases and J dropped 12 bases, with 12 bases sitting between them. Germline V gene lookup returns CDR1 MGHRA and CDR2 YSYEKL. The CDR3, as DNA: TGCGCCAGCAGCCAAGATGCGGGTCGTGGACCCCTCCACTTT. This gives the protein CASSQDAGRGPLHF.

This clone was observed a few times. The V gene is TRBV30, the J gene TRBJ1-4; TRBD1 matches at 7 bases. This CDR3 has 13 residues. Germline loops: CDR1 GTSNPN, CDR2 SVGIG (reference sequence). The V gene end was trimmed by 5 bases and the J gene end by 10 bases; junction bases not matched to a gene: 10. The CDR3 spells CAWGDRAYGKLFF. The DNA of the CDR3 is TGTGCCTGGGGTGACAGGGCCTATGGAAAACTGTTTTTT.

In DNA, the CDR3 is TGCGCCAGCAGCTTGGCAGGGGAGACCCAGTACTTC. Translating it yields CASSLAGETQYF. The chain links TRBV5-1 to TRBJ2-5; the D gene is possibly TRBD1 (5 bases). This CDR3 has 12 amino acids. In germline, CDR1 is SGHRS, CDR2 YFSETQ. V lost 0 bases and J lost 5, with 5 bases in between.

V is TRBV13 and J is TRBJ2-7; D is unclear. V lost 0 bases, J lost 4 bases, and 10 bases lay in between. CDR3 size: 14 residues. Germline lookup yields CDR1 PRHDT and CDR2 FYEKMQ (reference sequence). As DNA, the CDR3 is TGTGCCAGCAGCTTAGGCAATCGAAAATACGAGCAGTACTTC. Amino acid sequence: CASSLGNRKYEQYF.

This sequence joins TRBV7-9 and TRBJ2-1; 10 nucleotides agree with TRBD1. J lost 7 bases, V lost 2 bases, and 5 bases had no gene match. The CDR3 totals 15 residues. Germline CDR1 is SEHNR and CDR2 is FQNEAQ (reference sequence). This CDR3 is CASSLMGQGPNEQFF. The CDR3 bases are TGTGCCAGCAGCTTAATGGGACAGGGGCCGAATGAGCAGTTCTTC.

The rearrangement joins TRBV6-5 to TRBJ2-7; TRBD2 matches at 9 bases. The CDR3 sequence is 15 residues long. With 2 bases clipped from V and 4 bases from J, the junction kept 6 bases outside the gene matches. CDR1 is MNHEY and CDR2 is SVGAGI in the germline V gene. Here the CDR3 DNA reads TGTGCCAGCAGTTACATGGGACTAGCAATTTACGAGCAGTACTTC. This encodes CASSYMGLAIYEQYF.

This chain uses TRBV19 with TRBJ1-5, with D possibly matching TRBD1 (6 bases). The CDR3 covers 14 residues. The germline V gene has CDR1 LNHDA and CDR2 SQIVND (reference sequence). The germline V and J ends were trimmed by 2 bases and 4 bases, with 9 bases remaining between them. The CDR3 DNA reads TGTGCCAGTAGTATATGGACAGATAATCAGCCCCAGCATTTT. Translation: CASSIWTDNQPQHF.

The V call is TRBV30, the J call TRBJ2-1; a weak D match, TRBD1 (6 bases). Germline CDR1 and CDR2: GTSNPN and SVGIG (reference sequence). The CDR3 spans 15 residues. V lost 5 bases to trimming and J lost 5 bases, with 19 bases between them. CDR3 DNA: TGTGCCTGGGAACCTACAGGGATGGGGAACAATGAGCAGTTCTTC. This gives the protein CAWEPTGMGNNEQFF.

This clone was counted between two and nine times. The chain joins TRBV7-2 to TRBJ1-5, with 7 bases fitting TRBD1. Trimming cost V 6 bases and J 0 bases; bases outside gene matches: 5. Per the germline V gene, CDR1 is SGHTA and CDR2 is FQGNSA. This CDR3 comprises 15 residues. The CDR3 DNA follows: TGTGCCAGCAGGTCCGGGACAGATAGCAATCAGCCCCAGCATTTT. Protein: CASRSGTDSNQPQHF.

The J gene is TRBJ2-1, the V gene TRBV10-3; unclear D gene. The CDR3 consists of 13 residues. CDR1 and CDR2 from the germline V gene are ENHRY and SYGVKD. With 7 bases removed from V and 5 bases from J, the gap between germline ends came to 12 bases. CDR3 in DNA: TGTGCCATCACGGAGACGACCGACAATGAGCAGTTCTTC. This encodes CAITETTDNEQFF.

The chain joins TRBV5-1 to TRBJ2-7, with 7 bases aligning to TRBD1. Germline V CDR1 and CDR2: SGHRS, YFSETQ. J was trimmed by 0 bases and V by 4 bases; bases with no gene match: 7. The CDR3 is 15 residues long. The CDR3 region has the DNA TGCGCCAGCAGCCCTGAAGGGGGCTACTCCTACGAGCAGTACTTC. It is translated as CASSPEGGYSYEQYF.

V and J are TRBV9 and TRBJ2-5, with D possibly matching TRBD2 (5 bases). CDR1 and CDR2 from the germline V gene are SGDLS and YYNGEE. The CDR3 contains 15 residues. V lost 4 bases to trimming and J lost 4 bases, with 17 bases between them. In nucleotides, the CDR3 is TGTGCCAGCAGCATCCACAGCGGAGTAAGAGAGACCCAGTACTTC. Encoded protein: CASSIHSGVRETQYF.

This clone was observed a single time. This chain connects TRBV27 to TRBJ1-1; D unclear. Trimming pared 7 bases from V and 5 bases from J, leaving 8 bases between. CDR1 is MNHEY, CDR2 SMNVEV, per germline (reference sequence). CDR3 length equals 11 residues. CDR3 in amino acids: CASTGRTEAFF. Written as DNA, the CDR3 is TGTGCCAGCACGGGGAGGACTGAAGCTTTCTTT.

The chain employs TRBV2 and TRBJ2-7; TRBD2 matches 10 bases. Germline CDR1 reads SNHLY; CDR2 reads FYNNEI. The J segment lost 3 bases and the V segment lost 6 bases, leaving 8 bases of the junction unmatched. This CDR3 has 15 amino acids. CDR3 residues: CASRASGRGGYEQYF. In DNA, the CDR3 is TGTGCCAGCAGGGCTAGCGGGAGAGGCGGCTACGAGCAGTACTTC.

The J gene is TRBJ2-7, the V gene TRBV7-2; D unresolved. The V end lost 1 base, the J end lost 5 bases, and 24 bases lay between the germline ends. CDR1 is SGHTA, CDR2 FQGNSA, per germline. The CDR3 consists of 18 residues. CDR3 loop: CASSLEYGRRFAVDEQYF. The CDR3 region has the DNA TGTGCCAGCAGCTTAGAATATGGTCGACGGTTTGCTGTGGACGAGCAGTACTTC.

The chain couples TRBV7-9 to TRBJ1-1; 11 bases line up with TRBD1. Per germline, CDR1 SEHNR and CDR2 FQNEAQ (reference sequence). CDR3 length: 15 residues. V shed 1 base and J 6 bases; nucleotides not matched to a gene: 4. The CDR3 loop is CASSLGTGGRAEAFF. The CDR3 DNA is TGTGCCAGCAGCTTAGGGACAGGGGGCAGAGCTGAAGCTTTCTTT.

Comment on this clone: The germline gene is not matched at one end of the junction; a read error may be the cause. The chain is built from TRBV11-2 and TRBJ1-2; D not certain. Per germline, CDR1 SGHAT and CDR2 FQNNGV. The CDR3 length is 15 residues. The CDR3 coding sequence is TGTGCCAGCAGCCTAGAGCAGATGGGCTACTATGGCTACACCTTC. This codes for CASSLEQMGYYGYTF.

V usage is TRBV19 and J usage is TRBJ1-2; 8 bases agree with TRBD1. Germline values: CDR1 LNHDA, CDR2 SQIVND (reference sequence). This CDR3 is 14 amino acids long. The V and J ends lost 7 bases and 2 bases, in that order; junction bases with no gene match: 6. CDR3 nucleotide sequence: TGTGCCAGTAACGCAGGGGGCAGGAACTATGGCTACACCTTC. This sequence encodes CASNAGGRNYGYTF. The full variable domain, in which reference TRBV19 and TRBJ1-2 provide the parts outside the CDR3, is DGGITQSPKYLFRKEGQNVTLSCEQNLNHDAMYWYRQDPGQGLRLIYYSQIVNDFQKGDIAEGYSVSREKKESFPLTVTSAQKNPTAFYLCASNAGGRNYGYTFGSGTRLTVV.

CDR3 loop: CASSSGTGRVWQPQHF. The DNA of the CDR3 is TGTGCCAGCAGTTCCGGGACAGGGAGGGTCTGGCAGCCCCAGCATTTT. V usage is TRBV27 and J usage is TRBJ1-5, with TRBD1 identical over 9 bases. Germline V gene data show CDR1 as MNHEY and CDR2 as SMNVEV (reference sequence). With 4 bases clipped from V and 7 bases from J, the junction kept 11 bases outside the gene matches. The CDR3 is made up of 16 amino acids.